This TCR beta chain was captured in a study of blood T cell repertoires in COVID-19. Looking at the study overall: Sample material is recorded as cDNA or gDNA derived from T cells, B-cell-depleted T cells, or PBMCs.

This CDR3 region has 15 residues. Germline CDR1 SGHVS, CDR2 FNYEAQ. Trimming pared 5 bases from V and 1 base from J, leaving 11 bases between. Sequencing was performed with immunoSEQ multiplex PCR; in TCRdb, only in-frame clones are kept and a portion is missing. The sample lists about 380,000 clones, approximately 88% seen once, with around 1.2% in the top ten. The sample comprised peripheral blood. The chain has TRBV7-6 and TRBJ2-2; tentative D call: TRBD1 (6 bases). The source of this sequence is a man aged 40-49 years with acute or convalescent COVID-19. The chain's CDR3 is CASSLPTGNTGELFF. CDR3 DNA sequence: TGTGCCAGCAGCCTACCGACAGGGAACACCGGGGAGCTGTTTTTT.